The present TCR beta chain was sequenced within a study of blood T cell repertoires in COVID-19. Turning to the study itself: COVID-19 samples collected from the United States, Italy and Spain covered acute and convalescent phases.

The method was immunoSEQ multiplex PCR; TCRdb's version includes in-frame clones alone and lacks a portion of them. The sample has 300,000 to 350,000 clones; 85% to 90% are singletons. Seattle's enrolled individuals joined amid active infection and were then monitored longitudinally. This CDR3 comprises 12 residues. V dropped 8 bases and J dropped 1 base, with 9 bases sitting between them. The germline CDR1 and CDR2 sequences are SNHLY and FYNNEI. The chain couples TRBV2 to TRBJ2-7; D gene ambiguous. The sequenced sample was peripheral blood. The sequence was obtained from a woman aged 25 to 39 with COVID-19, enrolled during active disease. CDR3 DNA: TGTGCCAGCGGCCAGTTGTCCTACGAGCAGTACTTC. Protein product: CASGQLSYEQYF.